One T cell receptor (beta chain) is described in this entry. What it binds is not known. Sequencing was performed with immunoSEQ multiplex PCR; in TCRdb, only in-frame clones are kept and a portion is missing. The sample has approximately 2.3 million clones; over 90% are singletons. These data belong to a study of shared clonotypes between healthy human individuals. Study conclusions and caveats: Limited genetic and exposure-history diversity came from having few donors. Even with large depth, rarefaction showed that sorted-subset sequencing was incomplete.

The V gene's germline CDR1 is SNHLY and CDR2 FYNNEI. This CDR3 has 15 amino acids. V lost 7 bases, J lost 3 bases, and 19 bases lay in between. The sequence came from a man aged 18 to 30 in good health. Some clones in this sample may be carry-over from other donors' samples. This rearrangement joins TRBV2 to TRBJ2-7; D gene ambiguous. The sequenced material came from naive CD4+ T cells from PBMCs. The subset was: CD45RA+ positively selected. The DNA for the CDR3 is TGTGCCAGCAATCCGGGTCGGGCTCTCCGCTACGAGCAGTACTTC. It encodes CASNPGRALRYEQYF.